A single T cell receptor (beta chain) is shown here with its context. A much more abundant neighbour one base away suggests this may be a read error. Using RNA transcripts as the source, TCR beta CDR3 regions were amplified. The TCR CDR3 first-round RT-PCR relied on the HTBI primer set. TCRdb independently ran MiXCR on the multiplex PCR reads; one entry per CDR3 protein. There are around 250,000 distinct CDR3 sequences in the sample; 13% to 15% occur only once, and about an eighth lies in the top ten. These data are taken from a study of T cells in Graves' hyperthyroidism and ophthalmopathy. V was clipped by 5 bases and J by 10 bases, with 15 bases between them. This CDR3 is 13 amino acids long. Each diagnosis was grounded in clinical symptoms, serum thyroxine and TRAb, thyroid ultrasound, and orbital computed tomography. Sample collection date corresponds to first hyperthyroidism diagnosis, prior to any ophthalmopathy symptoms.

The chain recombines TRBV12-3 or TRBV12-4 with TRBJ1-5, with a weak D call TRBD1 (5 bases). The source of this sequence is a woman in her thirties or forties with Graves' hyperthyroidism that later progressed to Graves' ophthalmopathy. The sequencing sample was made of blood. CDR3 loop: CASSPGASHPQHF. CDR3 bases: TGTGCCAGCAGTCCCGGGGCGAGTCACCCCCAGCATTTT.